A selection of T cell receptor beta chains follows, all from one sample in a study of Ad26.COV2.S vaccination and SARS-CoV-2 variants. Profiling relied on immunoSEQ multiplex PCR, and the TCRdb table lists in-frame clones only, not all of them. The sample lists roughly 500,000 clones, approximately 88% occurring once. The source was peripheral blood, collected in a trial of Ad26.COV2.S vaccine versus placebo. The receptors were gathered from a person aged 18 to 65 who received the Ad26.COV2.S COVID-19 vaccine or a placebo. Each CDR3 is given with its conserved first and last residue. The order of the fields is V gene, D gene, J gene, CDR3 protein. A D gene is named only where the DNA matches it firmly.

>TRBV12-3/TRBV12-4|-|TRBJ1-2
CASSPPGSGGYTF
>TRBV28|-|TRBJ1-5
CASSLRASNQPQHF
>TRBV7-2|-|TRBJ1-1
CASSLEMNTEAFF
>TRBV21-1|-|TRBJ1-6
CASWDSDSPLHF
>TRBV5-4|TRBD1|TRBJ2-3
CASTLIGGLSTDTQYF
>TRBV2|-|TRBJ2-2
CASSEVRVSGELFF
>TRBV6-5|TRBD1|TRBJ1-6
CASNRDRGLSPLHF
>TRBV3-1/TRBV3-2|-|TRBJ1-4
CASSRKIGGANEKLFF
>TRBV5-5|-|TRBJ1-1
CASSLGVLNTEAFF
>TRBV19|-|TRBJ1-5
CASDNLGYSNQPQHF
>TRBV12-3/TRBV12-4|-|TRBJ2-2
CASRGQLGGELFF
>TRBV19|-|TRBJ2-6
CASSSQLPGANVLTF
>TRBV7-2|-|TRBJ2-1
CASSLRLADNEQFF
>TRBV30|-|TRBJ2-7
CAWSVGGSSYEQYF
>TRBV9|-|TRBJ1-6
CASSVGSYNSPLHF
>TRBV19|-|TRBJ2-6
CASSIEHRDSGANVLTF
>TRBV4-3|TRBD1|TRBJ1-1
CASSQGQGMTNTEAFF
>TRBV28|-|TRBJ1-5
CASIPSPSNQPQHF
>TRBV6-5|TRBD1|TRBJ1-2
CASSYNPGQGNYGYTF
>TRBV4-1|-|TRBJ1-4
CASSAREAENEKLFF